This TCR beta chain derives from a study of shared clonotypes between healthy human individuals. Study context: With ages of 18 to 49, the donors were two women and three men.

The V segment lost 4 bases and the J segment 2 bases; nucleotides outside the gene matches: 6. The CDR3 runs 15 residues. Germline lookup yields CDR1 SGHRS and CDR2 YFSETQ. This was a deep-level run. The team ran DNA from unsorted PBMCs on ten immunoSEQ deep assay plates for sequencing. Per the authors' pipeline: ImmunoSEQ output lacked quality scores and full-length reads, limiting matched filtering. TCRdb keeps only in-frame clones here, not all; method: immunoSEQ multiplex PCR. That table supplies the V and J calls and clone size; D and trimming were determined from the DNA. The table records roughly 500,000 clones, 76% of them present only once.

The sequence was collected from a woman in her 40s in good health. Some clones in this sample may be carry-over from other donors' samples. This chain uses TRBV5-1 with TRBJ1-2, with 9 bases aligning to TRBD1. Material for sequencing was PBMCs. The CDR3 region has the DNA TGCGCCAGCAGCGTAACCGGGACAGGGAACTATGGCTACACCTTC. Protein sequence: CASSVTGTGNYGYTF. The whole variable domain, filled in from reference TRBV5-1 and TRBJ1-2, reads KAGVTQTPRYLIKTRGQQVTLSCSPISGHRSVSWYQQTPGQGLQFLFEYFSETQRNKGNFPGRFSGRQFSNSRSEMNVSTLELGDSALYLCASSVTGTGNYGYTFGSGTRLTVV.